The 10 T cell receptor beta chains below all came from one sample that was sequenced in a study of response to subunit inactivated influenza vaccine. TCRdb recomputed calls from the RT-PCR reads with MiXCR, one row per CDR3 protein. This sample has about 500,000 distinct CDR3 sequences, with approximately 7.2% found just once. The material was PBMCs from blood, obtained about 24 months after vaccination. The source is a man aged 50 to 69 who received an inactivated influenza vaccine.

The table lists this clonotype with many counts. The genes are TRBV20-1 and TRBJ2-7; 13 positions agree with TRBD2. Germline loops: CDR1 DFQATT, CDR2 SNEGSKA (reference sequence). CDR3 size: 17 residues. The J segment lost 5 bases and the V segment lost 3 bases, leaving 13 bases of the junction unmatched. CDR3 nucleotides: TGCAGTGCTAGCTCGCCGGGACTAGCGGGAATTCTCCACGAGCAGTACTTC. It codes for CSASSPGLAGILHEQYF.

This clonotype showed up just a few times. This rearrangement joins TRBV20-1 to TRBJ2-1; 13 bases align to TRBD2. V lost 5 bases, J lost 8 bases, and 12 bases stayed unmatched. This CDR3 is built from 16 residues. Per the germline V gene, CDR1 is DFQATT and CDR2 is SNEGSKA (reference sequence). In DNA, the CDR3 is TGCAGTGCTGGGGTCCCCACTAGCGGGAGGGGGCATGAGCAGTTCTTC. Translating gives CSAGVPTSGRGHEQFF.

The chain carries TRBV12-3 or TRBV12-4 and TRBJ2-5; 7 bases are a match to TRBD2. This CDR3 region has 17 residues. Germline trimming cut 2 bases from V and 1 base from J; bases unmatched to any gene: 10. This chain's CDR3 is CASSLSSTSRVQETQYF. In DNA form, the CDR3 reads TGTGCCAGCAGTTTAAGTTCGACTAGCAGGGTCCAAGAGACCCAGTACTTC.

Here the CDR3 reads CASRQQGARGNSPLHF. Written as DNA, the CDR3 is TGTGCCAGCAGACAACAGGGGGCACGTGGGAATTCACCCCTCCACTTT. The chain couples TRBV28 to TRBJ1-6; 9 nucleotides align to TRBD1. The V gene's germline CDR1 is MDHEN and CDR2 SYDVKM. The CDR3 is 16 residues long. V lost 6 bases to trimming and J lost 7 bases; unmatched junction nucleotides: 10.

This clonotype was seen only a few times. The rearrangement joins TRBV15 to TRBJ2-3; TRBD2 is a possible D gene (6 bases). Germline V lookup: CDR1 LNHNV, CDR2 YYDKDF (reference sequence). V lost 0 bases, J lost 2 bases, and 12 bases lay in between. The CDR3 totals 16 residues. The CDR3 protein is CATSREGGGFTDTQYF. CDR3 coding DNA: TGTGCCACCAGCAGAGAGGGCGGAGGGTTCACAGATACGCAGTATTTT.

This clonotype was seen many times. The rearrangement links TRBV20-1 to TRBJ1-1; 9 bases line up with TRBD1. This CDR3 is 15 amino acids long. V lost 3 bases and J lost 2; bases outside the gene matches: 7. Germline V CDR1 and CDR2: DFQATT, SNEGSKA (reference sequence). The CDR3 region has the DNA TGCAGTGCTAGGGACAGGGGACGATTAAACACTGAAGCTTTCTTT. This gives the protein CSARDRGRLNTEAFF.

The V gene is TRBV5-5, the J gene TRBJ2-5; D uncertain. The CDR3 is 12 amino acids. Germline V lookup: CDR1 SGHKS, CDR2 YYEKEE (reference sequence). Between the trimmed V and J ends, which lost 3 bases and 7 bases, there was a span of 10 bases. The CDR3: CASSSSRRTQYF. The CDR3 DNA reads as TGTGCCAGCAGCTCAAGCCGGAGGACCCAGTACTTC.

The chain carries TRBV4-3 and TRBJ2-2; 11 bases are a match to TRBD2. Germline V CDR1 and CDR2: LGHNA, YSLEER. The ends lost 4 bases at V and 4 bases at J; junction bases unmatched: 5. The CDR3 contains 16 residues. The CDR3 DNA follows: TGCGCCAGCAGCCCCCTAGCGGGAGGCGTCACCGGGGAGCTGTTTTTT. Translating it yields CASSPLAGGVTGELFF.

This clonotype has only a few counts. The gene calls are TRBV20-1 and TRBJ1-6; 8 bases fit TRBD1. The V gene's germline CDR1 is DFQATT and CDR2 SNEGSKA (reference sequence). CDR3 length: 13 amino acids. V trimming: 3 bases; J trimming: 7 bases; junction bases outside the gene matches: 2. The CDR3 is CSARTGVNSPLHF. Written as DNA, the CDR3 is TGCAGTGCTAGGACAGGGGTCAATTCACCCCTCCACTTT.

This clonotype has just a few counts. The chain carries TRBV20-1 and TRBJ1-3; tentatively, D is TRBD1 (5 bases). The V end was cut by 3 bases, the J end by 5 bases, with 20 bases between. The CDR3 length is 16 residues. Germline lookup yields CDR1 DFQATT and CDR2 SNEGSKA (reference sequence). CDR3 DNA: TGCAGTGCTAGGGTGGCAGGGCAACGTAGTAGAAACACCATATATTTT. Amino acid sequence: CSARVAGQRSRNTIYF.